Sequencing of this T cell receptor (beta chain) was carried out in a study of T cells in localized non-small cell lung cancer. Study observations and caveats: Sequence data derive from only one tumor region, so heterogeneity remains possible. The highest T cell clonality was in uninvolved adjacent lung, above tumor.

Generated by immunoSEQ multiplex PCR, the TCRdb table keeps only in-frame clones and is missing some. The sample has fewer than 50,000 clones; more than 80% are singletons. The germline gives CDR1 SGHTA, CDR2 FQGNSA. Trimming left V 5 bases short and J 4 bases short, with 6 bases between. The CDR3 totals 12 residues. Concerning this clone itself: As yet, its antigen is unknown.

Sequenced material: peripheral blood mononuclear cells, taken before any cancer treatment. This clonotype was sampled from a male donor aged 60 or over with stage II lung adenocarcinoma. The chain employs TRBV7-2 and TRBJ1-5; no reliable D call. The CDR3 nucleotides read TGTGCCAGCAGCCCAAGAAATCAGCCCCAGCATTTT. Translating it yields CASSPRNQPQHF.